These 18 T cell receptor beta chains were all obtained from the same sample, sequenced in a study of T cell responses to AZD1222 COVID-19 vaccine. The assay was immunoSEQ multiplex PCR, and TCRdb's table has in-frame clones only and misses some. The table has more than 100,000 clones, around nine tenths seen once. This specimen consisted of peripheral blood, obtained on day 0 of AZD1222 vaccination. These receptors were obtained from an adult in good health.

The chain couples TRBV4-3 to TRBJ1-1; D gene ambiguous. V shed 0 bases and J shed 5 bases, with 13 bases lying between them. The CDR3 consists of 15 residues. CDR1 LGHNA and CDR2 YSLEER come from the germline V gene. CDR3: CASSQDRGSYTEAFF. The DNA for the CDR3 is TGCGCCAGCAGCCAAGATCGGGGTAGTTATACTGAAGCTTTCTTT.

V usage is TRBV18 and J usage is TRBJ2-1; 11 bases are shared with TRBD2. This CDR3 has 16 amino acids. The V gene's germline CDR1 is KGHSH and CDR2 LQKENI. V was clipped by 6 bases and J by 6 bases; unmatched bases: 10. CDR3 nucleotide sequence: TGTGCCAGCTCGCCCTTGGAGACTAGCGGGACCAATGAGCAGTTCTTC. This translates into CASSPLETSGTNEQFF. The full variable domain, completed using reference TRBV18 and TRBJ2-1, is NAGVMQNPRHLVRRRGQEARLRCSPMKGHSHVYWYRQLPEEGLKFMVYLQKENIIDESGMPKERFSAEFPKEGPSILRIQQVVRGDSAAYFCASSPLETSGTNEQFFGPGTRLTVL.

The chain combines TRBV7-2 with TRBJ1-2; possibly TRBD1 for D (5 bases). Germline lookup yields CDR1 SGHTA and CDR2 FQGNSA. The CDR3 totals 14 residues. Trimming removed 3 bases from V and 4 bases from J, with 12 bases in between. The CDR3: CASSLYDSFYGYTF. As DNA, the CDR3 is TGTGCCAGCAGCTTGTACGACAGCTTCTATGGCTACACCTTC. The whole variable domain, remainder taken from reference TRBV7-2 and TRBJ1-2, is GAGVSQSPSNKVTEKGKDVELRCDPISGHTALYWYRQSLGQGLEFLIYFQGNSAPDKSGLPSDRFSAERTGGSVSTLTIQRTQQEDSAVYLCASSLYDSFYGYTFGSGTRLTVV.

In this sample, this clone turned up a few times. The rearrangement links TRBV2 to TRBJ1-1; D remains ambiguous. CDR1 and CDR2 (germline): SNHLY, FYNNEI. V lost 7 bases, J lost 0 bases, and 12 bases lay in between. The CDR3 extends over 14 amino acids. DNA of the CDR3: TGTGCCAGCATCCGATTGATAATGAACACTGAAGCTTTCTTT. Translating it yields CASIRLIMNTEAFF.

The CDR3 loop reads CASSSPGGTANEKLFF. In DNA, the CDR3 is TGTGCCAGCAGCTCCCCTGGGGGGACAGCTAATGAAAAACTGTTTTTT. The chain links TRBV7-2 to TRBJ1-4, with 7 bases fitting TRBD1. V dropped 4 bases and J dropped 3; count of bases not matched to a gene: 8. Germline V gives CDR1 SGHTA, CDR2 FQGNSA. The CDR3 is 16 amino acids.

The sample holds a few counts of this clone. The chain has TRBV18 and TRBJ1-2, with 10 bases that match TRBD1. Germline-derived CDR1 and CDR2 are KGHSH and LQKENI. The V and J ends lost 4 bases and 10 bases, in that order; junction bases with no gene match: 9. The CDR3 covers 14 residues. The CDR3 DNA reads TGTGCCAGCTCACAATCGGGGACAGGGGTCGACTACACCTTC. Translated: CASSQSGTGVDYTF.

The V gene is TRBV19, the J gene TRBJ2-7, with 8 bases fitting TRBD2. After removal of 5 bases from V and 5 bases from J, the junction contained 8 bases not matched to a gene. The CDR3 contains 14 residues. Germline V lookup: CDR1 LNHDA, CDR2 SQIVND (reference sequence). The CDR3 loop is CASSSAGGTDEQYF. The CDR3, as DNA: TGTGCCAGTAGTTCGGCGGGGGGCACGGACGAGCAGTACTTC. Full variable domain (outside the CDR3, taken from reference TRBV19 and TRBJ2-7): DGGITQSPKYLFRKEGQNVTLSCEQNLNHDAMYWYRQDPGQGLRLIYYSQIVNDFQKGDIAEGYSVSREKKESFPLTVTSAQKNPTAFYLCASSSAGGTDEQYFGPGTRLTVT.

The genes are TRBV7-6 and TRBJ1-2; D is uncertain. Germline values: CDR1 SGHVS, CDR2 FNYEAQ. V was shortened by 6 bases and J by 1 base, with 12 bases between the two germline ends. The length of the CDR3 is 14 residues. The CDR3 DNA reads TGTGCCAGCAGTCCCTTCGTTGATAACTATGGCTACACCTTC. Residues: CASSPFVDNYGYTF.

This chain links TRBV2 with TRBJ2-5; 9 positions match TRBD2. Germline CDR1 is SNHLY and CDR2 is FYNNEI. CDR3 length: 14 residues. With 7 bases clipped from V and 5 bases from J, the junction kept 8 bases outside the gene matches. The CDR3 DNA sequence: TGTGCCAGCACATCGCGGGGGGGCCGGGAGACCCAGTACTTC. Amino acids: CASTSRGGRETQYF.

This sequence joins TRBV7-3 and TRBJ1-1; 8 bases are a match to TRBD1. After removal of 5 bases from V and 7 bases from J, the junction contained 6 bases not matched to a gene. Germline loops: CDR1 SGHTA, CDR2 FQGTGA. The CDR3 sequence is 13 residues long. The DNA for the CDR3 is TGTGCCAGCAGCCCCCGACAGGGGAGTGAAGCTTTCTTT. Translation gives CASSPRQGSEAFF.

J is TRBJ2-7 and V is TRBV19; 10 bases are shared with TRBD2. V dropped 5 bases and J dropped 3; count of bases not matched to a gene: 10. Per the germline V gene, CDR1 is LNHDA and CDR2 is SQIVND (reference sequence). The CDR3 length is 16 residues. CDR3 sequence (DNA): TGTGCCAGTAGTCTGGAGCTAGCGGGAGTAGGCTACGAGCAGTACTTC. This codes for CASSLELAGVGYEQYF.

V and J are TRBV2 and TRBJ2-7, with 10 bases fitting TRBD1. CDR1 and CDR2 (germline): SNHLY, FYNNEI. The trim removed 9 bases at V and 6 bases at J, leaving 8 bases unmatched. This CDR3 is 13 amino acids long. CDR3 DNA sequence: TGTGCCAGGGGGAGACAGGGGGCGGTCGAGCAGTACTTC. Protein product: CARGRQGAVEQYF.

This clone was detected a few times. The chain links TRBV18 to TRBJ1-2; no clear D gene. The CDR3 runs 15 residues. V lost 1 base and J 4 bases, leaving 13 bases between the germline ends. Germline CDR1 and CDR2: KGHSH and LQKENI. The CDR3 coding sequence is TGTGCCAGCTCACCACGGTCAGCGTTCGGCTATGGCTACACCTTC. This sequence encodes CASSPRSAFGYGYTF. Complete variable domain (other parts from reference TRBV18 and TRBJ1-2): NAGVMQNPRHLVRRRGQEARLRCSPMKGHSHVYWYRQLPEEGLKFMVYLQKENIIDESGMPKERFSAEFPKEGPSILRIQQVVRGDSAAYFCASSPRSAFGYGYTFGSGTRLTVV.

This rearrangement joins TRBV30 to TRBJ2-3; no firm D call. This CDR3 is 15 amino acids long. V gave up 0 bases and J gave up 0 bases, with 10 bases separating them. The germline V gene encodes CDR1 GTSNPN and CDR2 SVGIG (reference sequence). CDR3 DNA: TGTGCCTGGAGTGTACTCCAATCTAGCACAGATACGCAGTATTTT. It encodes CAWSVLQSSTDTQYF.

The chain combines TRBV7-2 with TRBJ1-1; D is ambiguous. The CDR3 runs to 15 residues. V was trimmed by 3 bases and J by 4 bases, leaving 15 bases between them. In germline, CDR1 is SGHTA, CDR2 FQGNSA. The chain's CDR3 is CASSLAEARLTEAFF. Here the CDR3 DNA reads TGTGCCAGCAGCTTGGCGGAGGCACGCCTCACTGAAGCTTTCTTT. The full variable domain, in which reference TRBV7-2 and TRBJ1-1 provide the parts outside the CDR3, is GAGVSQSPSNKVTEKGKDVELRCDPISGHTALYWYRQSLGQGLEFLIYFQGNSAPDKSGLPSDRFSAERTGGSVSTLTIQRTQQEDSAVYLCASSLAEARLTEAFFGQGTRLTVV.

The chain recombines TRBV6-5 with TRBJ1-1, with D unclear. Trimming took off 3 bases at V and 2 bases at J, with 7 bases between the two ends. CDR1 is MNHEY and CDR2 is SVGAGI in the germline V gene. This CDR3 spans 13 amino acids. The chain's CDR3 is CASSYLSNTEAFF. Here the CDR3 DNA reads TGTGCCAGCAGTTATTTGTCTAACACTGAAGCTTTCTTT.

The rearrangement links TRBV27 to TRBJ1-1; 9 bases line up with TRBD1. The germline gives CDR1 MNHEY, CDR2 SMNVEV (reference sequence). CDR3 size: 15 residues. Trimming removed 4 bases from V and 3 bases from J; junction bases left unmatched: 6. CDR3 nucleotide sequence: TGTGCCAGCAGTTCGGGGACAGGGCGAGACACTGAAGCTTTCTTT. Its protein product is CASSSGTGRDTEAFF.

The V and J genes are TRBV2 and TRBJ2-3; TRBD1 is a possible D gene (6 bases). Looked up from germline, CDR1 is SNHLY and CDR2 is FYNNEI. The CDR3 has 14 amino acids. Trimming removed 6 bases from V and 0 bases from J, with 10 bases in between. The CDR3 loop reads CASRLDRSTDTQYF. CDR3 sequence (DNA): TGTGCCAGCAGGCTGGACAGAAGCACAGATACGCAGTATTTT.